The clone carrying this T cell receptor beta chain was recorded a few times. The sample originates from a study of blood T cell repertoires in COVID-19. This CDR3 spans 16 amino acids. Losses at the gene ends were 4 bases for V and 2 bases for J; bases not matched to a gene: 6. Germline-derived CDR1 and CDR2 are SGHDN and FVKESK. The protocol was immunoSEQ multiplex PCR, while the TCRdb copy is restricted to in-frame clones and leaves out a portion. The sample lists approximately 450,000 clones; nearly 90% were seen once. This chain connects TRBV14 to TRBJ2-5; 11 positions match TRBD1. The sequenced sample was PBMCs or T cells enriched from blood (not recorded which). The TCR comes from a woman aged 18-29 years with acute COVID-19. The CDR3 sequence is CASSLRWDRGQETQYF. The DNA for the CDR3 is TGTGCCAGCAGCCTCCGCTGGGACAGGGGGCAAGAGACCCAGTACTTC.